This is a list of T cell receptor beta chains from one sample in a study of Ad26.COV2.S vaccination and SARS-CoV-2 variants. TCRdb's copy holds only in-frame clones and misses some; the assay was immunoSEQ multiplex PCR. The profile shows a few hundred thousand clones, 89% of them singletons. The sample consisted of peripheral blood, taken in a trial of Ad26.COV2.S vaccine versus placebo. The source is a person aged 18 to 59 who received the Ad26.COV2.S COVID-19 vaccine or a placebo. Both conserved end residues are part of each CDR3. Each record gives: D gene, J gene, V gene, clone size, CDR3 protein, CDR3 DNA. A D gene is named only where the DNA matches it firmly. Only some rows state a clone size, as once, few, many or a class for expanded clones.

D: .
J: TRBJ2-7
V: TRBV23-1
size: .
CDR3: CASSPPGCRREQYF
DNA: TGCGCCAGCAGTCCCCCGGGTTGTCGGCGCGAGCAGTACTTC

D: .
J: TRBJ1-1
V: TRBV12-3/TRBV12-4
size: .
CDR3: CASSLQDTEAFF
DNA: TGTGCCAGCAGTCTCCAGGACACTGAAGCTTTCTTT

D: TRBD1
J: TRBJ2-3
V: TRBV27
size: .
CDR3: CASSPRTGITDTQYF
DNA: TGTGCCAGCAGCCCGCGGACAGGGATCACAGATACGCAGTATTTT

D: .
J: TRBJ1-5
V: TRBV28
size: .
CDR3: CASTVAEYNQPQHF
DNA: TGTGCCAGCACGGTGGCGGAATACAATCAGCCCCAGCATTTT

D: TRBD2
J: TRBJ2-2
V: TRBV7-2
size: .
CDR3: CASSFGGRATGELFF
DNA: TGTGCCAGCAGCTTCGGCGGGAGGGCGACCGGGGAGCTGTTTTTT

D: .
J: TRBJ2-4
V: TRBV3-1/TRBV3-2
size: .
CDR3: CASSQSPRRAKNIQYF
DNA: TGTGCCAGCAGCCAATCGCCAAGGAGGGCCAAAAACATTCAGTACTTC

D: TRBD1
J: TRBJ2-3
V: TRBV19
size: .
CDR3: CASSRAGTVGDTQYF
DNA: TGTGCCAGTAGTAGGGCCGGGACAGTTGGAGATACGCAGTATTTT

D: .
J: TRBJ2-7
V: TRBV28
size: .
CDR3: CASSSIEDGQYF
DNA: TGTGCCAGCAGTTCGATAGAGGACGGGCAGTACTTC

D: TRBD2
J: TRBJ2-2
V: TRBV28
size: .
CDR3: CASSFQGLVGLGGTGELFF
DNA: TGTGCCAGCAGTTTCCAGGGACTAGTAGGGCTCGGAGGGACCGGGGAGCTGTTTTTT

D: TRBD1
J: TRBJ1-1
V: TRBV7-2
size: .
CDR3: CASSSGQWTEAFF
DNA: TGTGCCAGCAGCTCGGGACAGTGGACTGAAGCTTTCTTT

D: TRBD1
J: TRBJ2-6
V: TRBV5-1
size: .
CDR3: CASSLARRQGTGPGANVLTF
DNA: TGCGCCAGCAGCTTGGCAAGACGACAGGGGACTGGACCTGGGGCCAACGTCCTGACTTTC

D: TRBD2
J: TRBJ2-3
V: TRBV2
size: once
CDR3: CASSEMALAADTQYF
DNA: TGTGCCAGCAGTGAAATGGCGCTAGCGGCAGATACGCAGTATTTT

D: .
J: TRBJ1-5
V: TRBV27
size: .
CDR3: CASSLEGSSNQPQHF
DNA: TGTGCCAGCAGTTTGGAGGGAAGTAGCAATCAGCCCCAGCATTTT

D: .
J: TRBJ1-4
V: TRBV9
size: .
CDR3: CASSVGTVGEKLFF
DNA: TGTGCCAGCAGCGTAGGGACAGTCGGGGAAAAACTGTTTTTT

D: .
J: TRBJ1-5
V: TRBV18
size: .
CDR3: CASSPSTGTTNQPQHF
DNA: TGTGCCAGCTCACCATCAACCGGGACAACGAATCAGCCCCAGCATTTT

D: TRBD1
J: TRBJ2-1
V: TRBV3-1/TRBV3-2
size: .
CDR3: CASSQDKNRGHEQFF
DNA: TGTGCCAGCAGCCAAGATAAAAATAGGGGGCATGAGCAGTTCTTC

D: TRBD2
J: TRBJ2-3
V: TRBV7-2
size: .
CDR3: CASSSGLAGAADTQYF
DNA: TGTGCCAGCAGCTCTGGGCTAGCGGGAGCCGCAGATACGCAGTATTTT

D: TRBD1
J: TRBJ2-4
V: TRBV28
size: .
CDR3: CASSPGQNIQYF
DNA: TGTGCCAGCAGCCCGGGACAGAACATTCAGTACTTC

D: .
J: TRBJ2-7
V: TRBV28
size: .
CDR3: CASKVSTRYYEQYF
DNA: TGTGCCAGCAAAGTATCGACTAGATACTACGAGCAGTACTTC

D: .
J: TRBJ1-2
V: TRBV4-2
size: .
CDR3: CASSQVPGGIDYGYTF
DNA: TGTGCCAGCAGCCAAGTACCAGGTGGAATTGACTATGGCTACACCTTC

D: .
J: TRBJ2-3
V: TRBV18
size: .
CDR3: CASSPSTGLSTDTQYF
DNA: TGTGCCAGCTCACCGTCGACAGGTCTAAGCACAGATACGCAGTATTTT

D: .
J: TRBJ2-2
V: TRBV7-9
size: .
CDR3: CATRLGRENTGELFF
DNA: TGTGCCACCCGGCTGGGCCGGGAGAACACCGGGGAGCTGTTTTTT

D: .
J: TRBJ2-6
V: TRBV7-3
size: .
CDR3: CASSFPGSGANVLTF
DNA: TGTGCCAGCAGCTTCCCAGGCTCTGGGGCCAACGTCCTGACTTTC

D: .
J: TRBJ2-3
V: TRBV5-4
size: .
CDR3: CASSRPTGSTDTQYF
DNA: TGTGCCAGCAGCCGTCCGACAGGAAGCACAGATACGCAGTATTTT

D: TRBD1
J: TRBJ2-4
V: TRBV7-3
size: .
CDR3: CASSWDRVRAKNIQYF
DNA: TGTGCCAGCAGCTGGGACAGGGTAAGAGCCAAAAACATTCAGTACTTC

D: TRBD2
J: TRBJ2-3
V: TRBV4-2
size: .
CDR3: CASSLGAGGGTDTQYF
DNA: TGTGCCAGCAGCCTTGGAGCGGGAGGAGGGACAGATACGCAGTATTTT